This T cell receptor (beta chain) was documented in a study of blood T cell repertoires in COVID-19. Measured with immunoSEQ multiplex PCR; TCRdb has only the in-frame clones, and not every one. In the table there are tens of thousands of clones, 87% of which are singletons. Germline loops: CDR1 MNHEY, CDR2 SMNVEV (reference sequence). CDR3 length equals 14 residues. Trimming removed 2 bases from V and 5 bases from J; junction bases left unmatched: 4. This clone was detected once. The chain links TRBV27 to TRBJ2-5; 8 bases match TRBD2. The sequenced sample was peripheral blood. The receptor comes from a human donor in a cohort sampled during active COVID-19. CDR3: CASSLVGGEETQYF. In DNA, the CDR3 is TGTGCCAGCAGTTTAGTCGGGGGGGAGGAGACCCAGTACTTC.